Below, 22 T cell receptor beta chains from the same sample are listed, as sequenced in a study of vaccination effects on CD4 cells after COVID-19 (dated by TCRdb to 2022 to 2024). After approximately 11 days of culture, CD4+ T cells were isolated with the EasySep CD4+ T cell isolation kit. No antigen is known for these receptors. To prepare the library, the immunoSEQ multiplex PCR assay was applied. The source is immuneACCESS, and TCRdb retained only in-frame sequences with V and J called. Part of the clones is not carried over; for the studies checked, unresolved V genes explain less than half of this, and the remainder is unexplained. The sample records about 76,000 clones, 60% to 80% of which are singletons. Approximately 2% of the sample goes to the ten largest clones. The sequencing used CD4+ T cells from PBMCs cultured without peptide, collected before COVID-19 vaccination. The receptor source for this set is a human donor who received a COVID-19 vaccine.

The CDR3 is CAWSGQGTSPLHF. In DNA, the CDR3 is TGTGCCTGGAGTGGGCAGGGAACTTCACCCCTCCACTTT. V usage is TRBV30 and J usage is TRBJ1-6, with D perhaps matching TRBD1 (5 bases). The length of the CDR3 is 13 residues. Germline loops: CDR1 GTSNPN, CDR2 SVGIG (reference sequence). Trimming removed 1 base at V and 9 bases at J, with 10 bases between.

The chain has TRBV7-2 and TRBJ1-2; TRBD1 agrees at 8 bases. The length of the CDR3 is 14 residues. CDR1 SGHTA and CDR2 FQGNSA come from the germline V gene. The V and J ends lost 5 bases and 7 bases, in that order; junction bases with no gene match: 9. CDR3 DNA: TGTGCCAGCAGCCCAGAACAGGGGGTTAGTGGCTACACCTTC. It codes for CASSPEQGVSGYTF.

This chain joins TRBV5-1 and TRBJ2-5; tentatively, D is TRBD1 (6 bases). CDR1 and CDR2 (germline): SGHRS, YFSETQ. This CDR3 comprises 15 residues. The germline V and J ends were trimmed by 0 bases and 5 bases, with 14 bases remaining between them. The CDR3 protein is CASSLVTGMGETQYF. The CDR3 DNA follows: TGCGCCAGCAGCTTGGTTACAGGGATGGGGGAGACCCAGTACTTC.

The chain combines TRBV7-9 with TRBJ2-3; TRBD2 agrees at 8 bases. Germline-derived CDR1 and CDR2 are SEHNR and FQNEAQ (reference sequence). The trim removed 5 bases at V and 6 bases at J, leaving 10 bases unmatched. The CDR3 consists of 15 residues. The CDR3 DNA reads TGTGCCAGCAGCCCCTGGGGCGGGGGGACGGATACGCAGTATTTT. This encodes CASSPWGGGTDTQYF.

The V and J genes are TRBV10-3 and TRBJ1-1, with D uncertain. The CDR3 contains 13 residues. Trimming removed 10 bases at V and 0 bases at J, with 12 bases between. CDR1 is ENHRY and CDR2 is SYGVKD in the germline V gene. The CDR3 region has the DNA TGTGCCACCAAAGACAATCTGAACACTGAAGCTTTCTTT. This translates into CATKDNLNTEAFF.

CDR3 sequence: CASSQGPLDGRNTEAFF. Written as DNA, the CDR3 is TGTGCCAGCAGCCAAGGACCTCTAGACGGGCGGAACACTGAAGCTTTCTTT. J is TRBJ1-1 and V is TRBV4-2, with unresolved D. V lost 1 base and J lost 1, with 16 bases in between. CDR3 size: 17 residues. Germline V gene data show CDR1 as LGHNA and CDR2 as YNFKEQ.

This chain links TRBV6-5 with TRBJ1-2; D is ambiguous. Germline V gene sequence: CDR1 MNHEY, CDR2 SVGAGI. Trimming left V 10 bases short and J 8 bases short, with 17 bases between. This CDR3 spans 12 amino acids. CDR3 region: CATTTSGLGYTF. Written as DNA, the CDR3 is TGTGCCACCACTACTTCTGGGCTCGGCTACACCTTC.

This clone has a handful of counts. This chain links TRBV12-3 or TRBV12-4 with TRBJ1-5; the D is unclear. The length of the CDR3 is 12 residues. V was pared by 5 bases and J by 6 bases, with 8 bases between. CDR3 bases: TGTGCCAGCAGTAGGTCCGGTCAGCCCCAGCATTTT. Encoded protein: CASSRSGQPQHF.

The chain has TRBV5-1 and TRBJ2-1, with D possibly matching TRBD1 (5 bases). The CDR3 sequence is 16 residues long. The V gene lost 4 bases and the J gene lost 0 bases, with 14 bases spanning the gap. The germline V gene has CDR1 SGHRS and CDR2 YFSETQ. CDR3 coding DNA: TGCGCCAGCAGCGCAGGGTGGAGTAGCTCCTACAATGAGCAGTTCTTC. Protein: CASSAGWSSSYNEQFF.

This CDR3 is CAWSGSRGGDTQYF. CDR3 in DNA: TGTGCCTGGAGTGGATCCCGGGGGGGAGATACGCAGTATTTT. The chain links TRBV30 to TRBJ2-3; 8 nucleotides match TRBD2. The germline CDR1 and CDR2 sequences are GTSNPN and SVGIG (reference sequence). The CDR3 loop spans 14 amino acids. V lost 1 base, J lost 5 bases, and 5 bases stayed unmatched. Full variable domain (remainder filled in from reference TRBV30 and TRBJ2-3): SQTIHQWPATLVQPVGSPLSLECTVEGTSNPNLYWYRQAAGRGLQLLFYSVGIGQISSEVPQNLSASRPQDRQFILSSKKLLLSDSGFYLCAWSGSRGGDTQYFGPGTRLTVL.

The gene calls are TRBV2 and TRBJ1-5; no reliable D call. V was shortened by 7 bases and J by 4 bases, with 14 bases between the two germline ends. Germline V CDR1 and CDR2: SNHLY, FYNNEI. This CDR3 has 14 residues. CDR3 protein: CASTVQSGNQPQHF. CDR3 bases: TGTGCCAGCACTGTTCAATCTGGGAATCAGCCCCAGCATTTT.

This chain joins TRBV4-1 and TRBJ1-4; D may be TRBD1 (5 bases). CDR1 and CDR2 (germline): MGHRA, YSYEKL. The CDR3 consists of 12 residues. The ends were cut back, 5 bases at V and 11 bases at J, with 12 bases in the middle. This CDR3 reads CASSSRGEKLFF. Here the CDR3 DNA reads TGCGCCAGCAGCTCAAGAGGGGAGAAACTGTTTTTT.

V usage is TRBV24-1 and J usage is TRBJ2-1; maybe TRBD1 (6 bases). The ends were cut back, 3 bases at V and 2 bases at J, with 13 bases in the middle. The CDR3 spans 16 residues. Germline V CDR1 and CDR2: KGHDR, SFDVKD. The chain's CDR3 is CATSDLGHETYNEQFF. CDR3 bases: TGTGCCACCAGTGATCTGGGACACGAGACCTACAATGAGCAGTTCTTC.

This clone was seen only a few times. The chain recombines TRBV4-1 with TRBJ2-1; TRBD2 matches at 8 bases. The CDR3 has 20 amino acids. The V gene end was trimmed by 3 bases and the J gene end by 0 bases; junction bases not matched to a gene: 16. Germline V gene lookup returns CDR1 MGHRA and CDR2 YSYEKL. The CDR3 DNA is TGCGCCAGCAGCCAGGGACTAGGGGGGGCGTTAATTAGCTCCTACAATGAGCAGTTCTTC. The encoded protein is CASSQGLGGALISSYNEQFF.

J is TRBJ2-3 and V is TRBV5-1, with 10 bases fitting TRBD2. With V trimmed by 1 base and J by 1 base, 6 bases remained unmatched. This CDR3 comprises 17 residues. Germline CDR1 reads SGHRS; CDR2 reads YFSETQ. CDR3 DNA sequence: TGCGCCAGCAGCTTGTTTCCCGGGACTAGCGGCACAGATACGCAGTATTTT. It is translated as CASSLFPGTSGTDTQYF.

The chain links TRBV7-2 to TRBJ2-6; D not certain. Germline CDR1 and CDR2: SGHTA and FQGNSA. This CDR3 region has 16 residues. V was trimmed by 2 bases and J by 1 base, leaving 9 bases between them. The CDR3 protein is CASSLTLGSGANVLTF. The DNA of the CDR3 is TGTGCCAGCAGCTTAACTCTGGGGTCTGGGGCCAACGTCCTGACTTTC.

The gene calls are TRBV11-1 and TRBJ2-5; D is unclear. The length of the CDR3 is 15 residues. V was pared by 1 base and J by 0 bases, with 9 bases between. CDR1 is SGHAT, CDR2 FQDESV, per germline (reference sequence). This CDR3 reads CASSLGPLYQETQYF. The CDR3, as DNA: TGTGCCAGCAGCTTAGGTCCCCTATACCAAGAGACCCAGTACTTC.

This clone was found a few times. J is TRBJ1-1 and V is TRBV5-1; D is unclear. Germline loops: CDR1 SGHRS, CDR2 YFSETQ. The CDR3 has 16 amino acids. V was trimmed by 0 bases and J by 0 bases, leaving 12 bases between them. The CDR3 nucleotides are TGCGCCAGCAGCTTGGGGAAAAAATTTATGAACACTGAAGCTTTCTTT. It specifies CASSLGKKFMNTEAFF.

The genes are TRBV2 and TRBJ2-1; 9 nucleotides align to TRBD2. After removal of 7 bases from V and 0 bases from J, the junction contained 4 bases not matched to a gene. Germline V lookup: CDR1 SNHLY, CDR2 FYNNEI. CDR3 length: 15 residues. CDR3 coding DNA: TGTGCCAGCACGCGTAGCGGGGGCTCCTACAATGAGCAGTTCTTC. The encoded protein is CASTRSGGSYNEQFF. Variable domain in full (rest from reference TRBV2 and TRBJ2-1): EPEVTQTPSHQVTQMGQEVILRCVPISNHLYFYWYRQILGQKVEFLVSFYNNEISEKSEIFDDQFSVERPDGSNFTLKIRSTKLEDSAMYFCASTRSGGSYNEQFFGPGTRLTVL.

The count of this clone is one. The rearrangement uses TRBV18 and TRBJ2-1; 9 bases line up with TRBD2. V lost 3 bases and J lost 4; bases outside the gene matches: 7. Germline loops: CDR1 KGHSH, CDR2 LQKENI. The CDR3 totals 16 residues. This CDR3 is CASSPPRLADYNEQFF. CDR3 DNA sequence: TGTGCCAGCTCACCCCCTAGACTAGCGGATTACAATGAGCAGTTCTTC. Looking up the rest from reference TRBV18 and TRBJ2-1 gives the full variable domain: NAGVMQNPRHLVRRRGQEARLRCSPMKGHSHVYWYRQLPEEGLKFMVYLQKENIIDESGMPKERFSAEFPKEGPSILRIQQVVRGDSAAYFCASSPPRLADYNEQFFGPGTRLTVL.

This chain connects TRBV7-2 to TRBJ2-7; D might be TRBD1 (5 bases). Per the germline V gene, CDR1 is SGHTA and CDR2 is FQGNSA. The germline V and J ends were trimmed by 1 base and 7 bases, with 11 bases remaining between them. The CDR3 has 13 amino acids. The CDR3 DNA follows: TGTGCCAGCAGCTTAGATCAGGGTTTTGAGCAGTACGTC. Translated, it gives CASSLDQGFEQYV.

The chain combines TRBV18 with TRBJ2-3; the match to TRBD1 covers 10 bases. V gave up 4 bases and J gave up 6 bases; unmatched junction bases: 7. Germline V gene data show CDR1 as KGHSH and CDR2 as LQKENI. CDR3 size: 15 residues. The DNA of the CDR3 is TGTGCCAGCTCACTGACAGGGGGCGACATCGATACGCAGTATTTT. Its translation is CASSLTGGDIDTQYF.